This T cell receptor (beta chain) emerged from a study of graft-versus-host responses after intestinal transplantation. The repertoire was sequenced with immunoSEQ multiplex PCR; TCRdb's copy has only in-frame clones and lacks some. Among approximately 130,000 clones, over 85% were seen once, and the ten largest hold about 0.16%. Of note for this clone: Its cognate antigen is unknown.

Trimming pared 0 bases from V and 4 bases from J, leaving 8 bases between. The germline V gene encodes CDR1 SGHRS and CDR2 YFSETQ. The CDR3 is 15 residues long. The V call is TRBV5-1, the J call TRBJ2-6; D unresolved. This specimen consisted of unstimulated CD4+ T cells sorted from spleen or lymph node cells, obtained before intestinal transplant. This TCR came from a human donor who received an intestinal transplant. In nucleotides, the CDR3 is TGCGCCAGCAGCTTGGGGGTCTCCGGGGCCAACGTCCTGACTTTC. Translation gives CASSLGVSGANVLTF. Variable domain in full (rest from reference TRBV5-1 and TRBJ2-6): KAGVTQTPRYLIKTRGQQVTLSCSPISGHRSVSWYQQTPGQGLQFLFEYFSETQRNKGNFPGRFSGRQFSNSRSEMNVSTLELGDSALYLCASSLGVSGANVLTFGAGSRLTVL.